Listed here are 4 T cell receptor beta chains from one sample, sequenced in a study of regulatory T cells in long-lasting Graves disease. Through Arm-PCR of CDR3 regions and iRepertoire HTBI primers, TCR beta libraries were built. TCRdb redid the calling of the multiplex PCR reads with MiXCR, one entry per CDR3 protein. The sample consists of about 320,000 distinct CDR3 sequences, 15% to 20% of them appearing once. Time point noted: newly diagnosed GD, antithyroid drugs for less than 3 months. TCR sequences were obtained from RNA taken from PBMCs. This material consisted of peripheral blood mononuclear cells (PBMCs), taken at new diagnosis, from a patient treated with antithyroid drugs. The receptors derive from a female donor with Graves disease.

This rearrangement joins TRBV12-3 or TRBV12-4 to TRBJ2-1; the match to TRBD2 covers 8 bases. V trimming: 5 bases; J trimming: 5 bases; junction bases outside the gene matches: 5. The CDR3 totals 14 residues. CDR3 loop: CASSSGSWDNEQFF. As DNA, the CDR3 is TGTGCCAGCAGTAGCGGGAGCTGGGACAATGAGCAGTTCTTC.

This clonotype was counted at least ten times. CDR3 residues: CASSPTTGTNTEAFF. As DNA, the CDR3 is TGTGCCAGCAGTCCCACGACAGGGACGAACACTGAAGCTTTCTTT. The gene calls are TRBV6-2 or TRBV6-3 and TRBJ1-1; TRBD1 matches at 7 bases. Germline V gene data show CDR1 as MNHEY and CDR2 as SVGEGT. With V trimmed by 5 bases and J by 1 base, 7 bases remained unmatched. This CDR3 is built from 15 residues.

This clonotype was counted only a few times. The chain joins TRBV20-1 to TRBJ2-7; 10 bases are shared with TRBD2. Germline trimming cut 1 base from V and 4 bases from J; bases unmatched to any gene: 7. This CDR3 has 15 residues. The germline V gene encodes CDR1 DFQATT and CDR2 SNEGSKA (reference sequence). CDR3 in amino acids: CSARGSQLAGYEQYF. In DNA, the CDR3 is TGCAGTGCTAGAGGATCTCAACTAGCGGGATACGAGCAGTACTTC.

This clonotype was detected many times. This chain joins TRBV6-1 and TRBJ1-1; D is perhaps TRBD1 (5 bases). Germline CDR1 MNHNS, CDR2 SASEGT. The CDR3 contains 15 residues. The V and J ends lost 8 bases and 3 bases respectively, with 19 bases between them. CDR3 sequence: CASFPVSTAYTEAFF. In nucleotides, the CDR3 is TGTGCCAGCTTCCCGGTCTCGACAGCATACACTGAAGCTTTCTTT.